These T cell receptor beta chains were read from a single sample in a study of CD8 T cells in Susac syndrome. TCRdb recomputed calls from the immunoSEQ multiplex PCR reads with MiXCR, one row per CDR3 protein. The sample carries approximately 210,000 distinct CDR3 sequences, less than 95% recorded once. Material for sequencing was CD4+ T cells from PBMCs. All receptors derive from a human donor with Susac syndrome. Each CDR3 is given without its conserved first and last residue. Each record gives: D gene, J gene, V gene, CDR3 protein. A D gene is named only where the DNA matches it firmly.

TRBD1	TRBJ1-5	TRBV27	ASGNAGGRQPQH
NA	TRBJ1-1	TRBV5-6	ASSRLGRNTEAF
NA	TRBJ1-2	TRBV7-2	ASSLGGGNYGYT
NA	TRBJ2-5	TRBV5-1	ASSLRMGPKETQY
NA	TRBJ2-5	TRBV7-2	ASSRRQTQY
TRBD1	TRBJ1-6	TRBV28	ASSPGQGLTLH
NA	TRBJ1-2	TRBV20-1	SARDSGRYGYT
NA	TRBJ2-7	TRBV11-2	ASSLDNGAGTYEQY
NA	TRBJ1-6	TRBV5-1	ASSLDRGAKMAPLH
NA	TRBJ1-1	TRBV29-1	SVGTDTEAF
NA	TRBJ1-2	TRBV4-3	ASSLNPGDGYT
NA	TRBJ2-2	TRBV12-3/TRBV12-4	ASSLIRGTGELF
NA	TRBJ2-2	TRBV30	AWSVRLDTGELF
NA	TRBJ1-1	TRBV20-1	SATADWPMNTEAF
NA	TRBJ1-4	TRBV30	AWSVRTQNEKLF
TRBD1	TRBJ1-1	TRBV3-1	ASSQEGRGQTEAF
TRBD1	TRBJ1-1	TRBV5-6	ASSSRTGTILTEAF
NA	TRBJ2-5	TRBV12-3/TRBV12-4	ASSLSSSGETQY
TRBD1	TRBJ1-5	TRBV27	ASSLGKGQNHQPQH
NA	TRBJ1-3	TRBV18	ASSPPGSGNTIY
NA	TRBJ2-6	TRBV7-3	ASSLGLPSGANVLT
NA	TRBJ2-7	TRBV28	ASSFPSYEQY
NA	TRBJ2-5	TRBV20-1	SARGGSGNLQETQY
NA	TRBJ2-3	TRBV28	ASRRQGTDTQY
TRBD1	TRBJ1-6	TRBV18	ASSPVRTGDSPLH
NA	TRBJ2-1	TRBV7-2	ASSLVWAENNEQF
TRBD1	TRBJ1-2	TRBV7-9	ASSSPGQGRYGYT
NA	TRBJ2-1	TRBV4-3	ASSRDIGSNEQF
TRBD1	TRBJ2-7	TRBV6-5	ASSYPGQGSYEQY